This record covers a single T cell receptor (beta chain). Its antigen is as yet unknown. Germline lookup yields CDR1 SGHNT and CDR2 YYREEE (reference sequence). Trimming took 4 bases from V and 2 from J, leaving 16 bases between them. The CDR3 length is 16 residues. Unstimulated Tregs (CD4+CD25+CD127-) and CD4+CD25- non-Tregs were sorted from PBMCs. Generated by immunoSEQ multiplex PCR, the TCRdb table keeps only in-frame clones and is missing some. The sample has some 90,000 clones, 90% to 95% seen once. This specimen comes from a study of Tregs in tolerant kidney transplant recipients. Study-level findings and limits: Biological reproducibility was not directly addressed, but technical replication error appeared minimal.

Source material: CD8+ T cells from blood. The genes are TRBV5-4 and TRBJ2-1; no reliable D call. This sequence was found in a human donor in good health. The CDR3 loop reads CASSPTTSATYNEQFF. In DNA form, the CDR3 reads TGTGCCAGCAGCCCAACCACAAGCGCCACCTACAATGAGCAGTTCTTC. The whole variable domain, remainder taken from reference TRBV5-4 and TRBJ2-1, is ETGVTQSPTHLIKTRGQQVTLRCSSQSGHNTVSWYQQALGQGPQFIFQYYREEENGRGNFPPRFSGLQFPNYSSELNVNALELDDSALYLCASSPTTSATYNEQFFGPGTRLTVL.